These 32 T cell receptor beta chains came from one sample sequenced in a study of T cell responses to AZD1222 COVID-19 vaccine. The data were produced by immunoSEQ multiplex PCR, yet TCRdb's version contains in-frame clones alone and is incomplete. This table has 120,000 or so clones, roughly 90% appearing once. Material: peripheral blood, obtained on day 0 of AZD1222 vaccination. These TCRs come from an adult in good health.

The chain joins TRBV29-1 to TRBJ2-1; 8 nucleotides agree with TRBD2. Germline V gives CDR1 SQVTM, CDR2 ANQGSEA. This CDR3 region has 12 residues. After removal of 7 bases from V and 7 bases from J, the junction contained 6 bases not matched to a gene. The CDR3, as DNA: TGCAGCGCCGGGACTAGAAGGAATGAGCAGTTCTTC. Protein product: CSAGTRRNEQFF.

J is TRBJ1-2 and V is TRBV2; D is unclear. The CDR3 contains 12 residues. The germline CDR1 and CDR2 sequences are SNHLY and FYNNEI. With 3 bases removed from V and 13 bases from J, the gap between germline ends came to 15 bases. Here the CDR3 DNA reads TGTGCCAGCAGTGACTTGGGGATCCTTTGCACCTTC. Protein product: CASSDLGILCTF.

The chain links TRBV27 to TRBJ2-1, with D hard to call. The CDR3 length is 15 residues. The V end was cut by 6 bases, the J end by 6 bases, with 18 bases between. CDR1 is MNHEY and CDR2 is SMNVEV in the germline V gene (reference sequence). This chain's CDR3 is CASSPPPLGRNEQFF. CDR3 in DNA: TGTGCCAGCAGCCCTCCACCCCTCGGGCGCAATGAGCAGTTCTTC.

The chain joins TRBV2 to TRBJ1-5; D not resolved. Per the germline V gene, CDR1 is SNHLY and CDR2 is FYNNEI. This CDR3 has 14 residues. The V end lost 6 bases, the J end lost 7 bases, and 16 bases lay between the germline ends. As DNA, the CDR3 is TGTGCCAGCAGAGACCCAGCGGGCCTCCAGCCCCAGCATTTT. This encodes CASRDPAGLQPQHF. The full variable domain, rest sourced from reference TRBV2 and TRBJ1-5, is EPEVTQTPSHQVTQMGQEVILRCVPISNHLYFYWYRQILGQKVEFLVSFYNNEISEKSEIFDDQFSVERPDGSNFTLKIRSTKLEDSAMYFCASRDPAGLQPQHFGDGTRLSIL.

This clone occurred once. This chain joins TRBV10-3 and TRBJ2-7, with 9 positions matching TRBD1. This CDR3 has 14 residues. Germline V gives CDR1 ENHRY, CDR2 SYGVKD. V gave up 7 bases and J gave up 0 bases; unmatched junction bases: 4. The CDR3 bases are TGTGCCATCACGCGGGACAGGGACTCCTACGAGCAGTACTTC. It specifies CAITRDRDSYEQYF.

The sample holds one count of this clone. The J gene is TRBJ1-1, the V gene TRBV7-3; D might be TRBD1 (5 bases). The germline V gene encodes CDR1 SGHTA and CDR2 FQGTGA. The CDR3 totals 16 residues. Trimming left V 2 bases short and J 0 bases short, with 13 bases between. The CDR3 DNA reads as TGTGCCAGCAGCTTATCCTTGACAGAGATGAACACTGAAGCTTTCTTT. Residues: CASSLSLTEMNTEAFF.

The chain links TRBV30 to TRBJ1-2, with 7 bases fitting TRBD1. Germline CDR1 reads GTSNPN; CDR2 reads SVGIG (reference sequence). There are 13 residues in the CDR3. V dropped 5 bases and J dropped 4; count of bases not matched to a gene: 7. CDR3 coding DNA: TGTGCCTGGCACGCCGGGACAGCCTATGGCTACACCTTC. This gives the protein CAWHAGTAYGYTF.

CDR3 coding DNA: TGTGCCAGCAGCCAGGCCCGGGGGGCGCGATCTGGAAACACCATATATTTT. Encoded protein: CASSQARGARSGNTIYF. The gene calls are TRBV4-2 and TRBJ1-3; D is perhaps TRBD1 (6 bases). The CDR3 is made up of 17 amino acids. V was pared by 3 bases and J by 1 base, with 16 bases between. Germline assignment: CDR1 LGHNA and CDR2 YNFKEQ.

The chain couples TRBV4-2 to TRBJ1-2; possible D gene TRBD1, 5 bases. The CDR3 totals 16 residues. Germline values: CDR1 LGHNA, CDR2 YNFKEQ. The V end lost 0 bases, the J end lost 3 bases, and 14 bases lay between the germline ends. CDR3 bases: TGTGCCAGCAGCCAAGATTGGTCCAGGGCGGACTATGGCTACACCTTC. Its protein is CASSQDWSRADYGYTF.

J is TRBJ1-1 and V is TRBV3-1 (or the pseudogene TRBV3-2); weak D call: TRBD1 (5 bases). The CDR3 is made up of 12 amino acids. V was cut by 4 bases and J by 12 bases, with 15 bases left in between. Germline V lookup: CDR1 LGHDT, CDR2 YNNKEL (reference sequence). CDR3 DNA sequence: TGTGCCAGCAGCCGATCGACAGCTTGGACTTTCTTT. It codes for CASSRSTAWTFF.

CDR3 sequence: CASSPPSGWAEQYF. The CDR3 coding sequence is TGTGCCAGCTCACCACCGTCGGGGTGGGCCGAGCAGTACTTC. The V call is TRBV18, the J call TRBJ2-7; D possibly corresponds to TRBD2 (5 bases). The V gene lost 0 bases and the J gene lost 6 bases, with 12 bases spanning the gap. Looked up from germline, CDR1 is KGHSH and CDR2 is LQKENI. This CDR3 is built from 14 residues.

The rearrangement links TRBV4-1 to TRBJ1-4; D might be TRBD1 (6 bases). There are 14 residues in the CDR3. V shed 3 bases and J shed 8 bases, with 13 bases lying between them. From germline, CDR1 is MGHRA and CDR2 YSYEKL. The chain's CDR3 is CASSHSWGQEKLFF. In DNA, the CDR3 is TGCGCCAGCAGCCACAGTTGGGGGCAGGAAAAACTGTTTTTT.

J is TRBJ2-1 and V is TRBV7-9; D is perhaps TRBD1 or TRBD2 (5 bases each). From germline, CDR1 is SEHNR and CDR2 FQNEAQ (reference sequence). The CDR3 runs 13 residues. The ends were cut back, 3 bases at V and 9 bases at J, with 12 bases in the middle. The CDR3 loop is CASSLINGGEQFF. CDR3 coding DNA: TGTGCCAGCAGCTTGATTAATGGGGGTGAGCAGTTCTTC.

This chain uses TRBV27 with TRBJ2-7; 10 bases are shared with TRBD2. V gave up 5 bases and J gave up 2 bases; unmatched junction bases: 21. The length of the CDR3 is 20 residues. In germline, CDR1 is MNHEY, CDR2 SMNVEV (reference sequence). CDR3 loop: CASSLTGLANKAGGTYEQYF. The CDR3 DNA follows: TGTGCCAGCAGTCTAACGGGACTGGCGAATAAAGCGGGAGGGACCTACGAGCAGTACTTC.

This clone was found a few times. The V and J genes are TRBV5-1 and TRBJ1-4; possible D gene TRBD1, 5 bases. There are 15 residues in the CDR3. CDR1 is SGHRS and CDR2 is YFSETQ in the germline V gene. V shed 3 bases and J shed 0 bases, with 9 bases lying between them. The CDR3 coding sequence is TGCGCCAGCAGCTGGGGGTTCGCAACTAATGAAAAACTGTTTTTT. Its translation is CASSWGFATNEKLFF.

The sample holds one count of this clone. V and J are TRBV6-5 and TRBJ2-7, with D perhaps assigned TRBD1 or TRBD2 (5 bases each). Trimming stripped 5 bases from V and 3 bases from J, with 17 bases between. Per germline, CDR1 MNHEY and CDR2 SVGAGI. This CDR3 spans 15 amino acids. Written as DNA, the CDR3 is TGTGCCAGCAGTCGAAAACCGGGACGGAACTACGAGCAGTACTTC. As protein: CASSRKPGRNYEQYF.

The V call is TRBV7-3, the J call TRBJ1-1; D perhaps matches TRBD1 (5 bases). CDR1 SGHTA and CDR2 FQGTGA come from the germline V gene. This CDR3 region has 13 residues. Trimming removed 5 bases at V and 1 base at J, with 8 bases between. CDR3 residues: CASSRDPNTEAFF. The CDR3 DNA reads TGTGCCAGCAGCCGGGACCCGAACACTGAAGCTTTCTTT.

The V gene is TRBV11-2, the J gene TRBJ1-2, with 7 bases lining up with TRBD1. J lost 3 bases, V lost 7 bases, and 5 bases had no gene match. From germline, CDR1 is SGHAT and CDR2 FQNNGV. The CDR3 is 13 residues long. The CDR3 protein is CASNTDRDYGYTF. The CDR3 DNA reads as TGTGCCAGCAACACCGACAGGGACTATGGCTACACCTTC.

On this clone itself: In the same sample, other DNA sequences code for this CDR3. This chain links TRBV6-1 with TRBJ2-7; D remains unclear. Trimming pared 2 bases from V and 4 bases from J, leaving 3 bases between. The CDR3 contains 11 residues. Germline CDR1 is MNHNS and CDR2 is SASEGT. The CDR3 bases are TGTGCCAGCAGTGAACCTTACGAGCAGTACTTC. It is translated as CASSEPYEQYF.

V is TRBV2 and J is TRBJ2-6; TRBD2 is a possible D gene (5 bases). Germline CDR1 SNHLY, CDR2 FYNNEI. The V end lost 5 bases, the J end lost 1 base, and 9 bases lay between the germline ends. The CDR3 covers 15 residues. The DNA of the CDR3 is TGTGCCAGCAGTATACGGGGATCTGGGGCCAACGTCCTGACTTTC. Translated: CASSIRGSGANVLTF.

J is TRBJ2-7 and V is TRBV5-4; TRBD2 might be the D (6 bases). Trimming pared 0 bases from V and 5 bases from J, leaving 12 bases between. From germline, CDR1 is SGHNT and CDR2 YYREEE (reference sequence). CDR3 length: 14 amino acids. The CDR3 DNA follows: TGTGCCAGCAGCTTGGCCCCCCCTAGCGACGAGCAGTACTTC. The encoded protein is CASSLAPPSDEQYF.

The J gene is TRBJ2-3, the V gene TRBV5-1; 9 bases match TRBD2. Germline trimming cut 5 bases from V and 2 bases from J; bases unmatched to any gene: 6. The CDR3 has 15 amino acids. In germline, CDR1 is SGHRS, CDR2 YFSETQ. The CDR3 loop is CASRELAGITDTQYF. As DNA, the CDR3 is TGCGCCAGCAGGGAGCTAGCGGGGATCACAGATACGCAGTATTTT.

This clone came up a few times. The V gene is TRBV21-1, the J gene TRBJ2-3; TRBD2, as called in the table, went unchecked against the DNA. TRBV21-1 is assigned pseudogene status. The CDR3 sequence is 21 residues long. The CDR3 DNA reads as TGTGCCAGCAGCAAATTAGCGACTAGCGGGAGCTCCATTAGGAGCACAGATACGCAGTATTTT. Translated, it gives CASSKLATSGSSIRSTDTQYF.

The chain couples TRBV9 to TRBJ2-5, with D perhaps TRBD2 (6 bases). The ends were cut back, 3 bases at V and 2 bases at J, with 14 bases in the middle. This CDR3 has 15 amino acids. Germline CDR1 reads SGDLS; CDR2 reads YYNGEE. In DNA form, the CDR3 reads TGTGCCAGCAGCGGGGGAGGTGTGGGGCAAGAGACCCAGTACTTC. It specifies CASSGGGVGQETQYF.

The rearrangement links TRBV2 to TRBJ1-1; TRBD1 matches at 8 bases. V was clipped by 8 bases and J by 6 bases; unmatched bases: 5. The CDR3 is 12 amino acids. Germline CDR1 and CDR2: SNHLY and FYNNEI. The CDR3 reads CASHDRGPEAFF. The CDR3, as DNA: TGTGCCAGCCACGACAGGGGACCTGAAGCTTTCTTT.

This clone was detected only once. The chain recombines TRBV4-1 with TRBJ1-2; 7 bases are a match to TRBD1. V lost 2 bases and J lost 1; bases outside the gene matches: 7. This CDR3 is built from 16 residues. The germline gives CDR1 MGHRA, CDR2 YSYEKL. CDR3 residues: CASSQLRTGNNYGYTF. The CDR3 coding sequence is TGCGCCAGCAGCCAATTGCGGACAGGAAATAACTATGGCTACACCTTC.

The rearrangement uses TRBV5-1 and TRBJ1-1; 10 nucleotides match TRBD1. The germline CDR1 and CDR2 sequences are SGHRS and YFSETQ. V trimming: 4 bases; J trimming: 7 bases; junction bases outside the gene matches: 4. The CDR3 runs to 13 residues. The CDR3 DNA follows: TGCGCCAGCAGCAAGAGGACAGGGGGTGAAGCTTTCTTT. Its protein is CASSKRTGGEAFF. The complete variable domain, with remaining parts taken from reference TRBV5-1 and TRBJ1-1, reads KAGVTQTPRYLIKTRGQQVTLSCSPISGHRSVSWYQQTPGQGLQFLFEYFSETQRNKGNFPGRFSGRQFSNSRSEMNVSTLELGDSALYLCASSKRTGGEAFFGQGTRLTVV.

The chain combines TRBV5-1 with TRBJ2-7, with 11 bases aligning to TRBD2. Germline values: CDR1 SGHRS, CDR2 YFSETQ. The junction had 2 bases not matched to a gene; V was cut back by 4 bases and J by 2 bases. This CDR3 is built from 14 residues. CDR3 in DNA: TGCGCCAGCAGCATGACTAGCGGGACCTACGAGCAGTACTTC. Translating it yields CASSMTSGTYEQYF.

The DNA for the CDR3 is TGTGCCAGCAGTTTATTAGGGGAGCGAAAACTGTTTTTT. It codes for CASSLLGERKLFF. The J gene is TRBJ1-4, the V gene TRBV27, with a weak D call TRBD1 (5 bases). The CDR3 contains 13 residues. V shed 1 base and J shed 10 bases, with 10 bases lying between them. Germline assignment: CDR1 MNHEY and CDR2 SMNVEV (reference sequence).

The chain combines TRBV27 with TRBJ1-6; no definite D call. Trimming removed 0 bases at V and 10 bases at J, with 4 bases between. Germline assignment: CDR1 MNHEY and CDR2 SMNVEV (reference sequence). The CDR3 contains 12 residues. CDR3 in DNA: TGTGCCAGCAGTTTATCGAACTCACCCCTCCACTTT. As protein: CASSLSNSPLHF.

This clone was observed a single time. This chain joins TRBV5-5 and TRBJ2-2; 10 positions match TRBD2. After removal of 2 bases from V and 6 bases from J, the junction contained 7 bases not matched to a gene. The germline V gene encodes CDR1 SGHKS and CDR2 YYEKEE (reference sequence). The CDR3 runs 16 residues. CDR3 amino acids: CASSLLAGGAAGELFF. CDR3 bases: TGTGCCAGCAGCTTATTAGCGGGAGGAGCCGCCGGGGAGCTGTTTTTT.

This chain uses TRBV5-1 with TRBJ2-7, with D perhaps TRBD2 (7 bases). Trimming took off 4 bases at V and 6 bases at J, with 17 bases between the two ends. Germline CDR1 SGHRS, CDR2 YFSETQ. The CDR3 loop spans 14 amino acids. Here the CDR3 reads CASSPLVGGREQYF. The CDR3 DNA reads TGCGCCAGCAGCCCTCTTGTGGGGGGGCGCGAGCAGTACTTC. Variable domain in full (rest from reference TRBV5-1 and TRBJ2-7): KAGVTQTPRYLIKTRGQQVTLSCSPISGHRSVSWYQQTPGQGLQFLFEYFSETQRNKGNFPGRFSGRQFSNSRSEMNVSTLELGDSALYLCASSPLVGGREQYFGPGTRLTVT.